The 32 T cell receptor beta chains given below trace back to one sample, sequenced in a study of T cell responses to AZD1222 COVID-19 vaccine. Some clones are missing from TCRdb's copy, which holds only in-frame ones; the method was immunoSEQ multiplex PCR. The sample lists approximately 110,000 clones, roughly 90% occurring once. The sample consisted of peripheral blood, taken on day 0 of AZD1222 vaccination. The receptors come from an adult in good health.

The CDR3 sequence: CASSSTGGSYNEQFF. CDR3 coding DNA: TGCGCCAGCAGCAGTACAGGGGGCTCCTACAATGAGCAGTTCTTC. The chain joins TRBV5-1 to TRBJ2-1, with 8 bases lining up with TRBD1. The germline V gene has CDR1 SGHRS and CDR2 YFSETQ. This CDR3 region has 15 residues. Germline trimming cut 4 bases from V and 0 bases from J; bases unmatched to any gene: 3.

In this sample, this clone turned up once. The chain links TRBV7-2 to TRBJ1-5; 9 positions agree with TRBD1. This CDR3 is 16 amino acids long. Trimming cost V 5 bases and J 5 bases; bases outside gene matches: 10. Germline CDR1 and CDR2: SGHTA and FQGNSA. CDR3 bases: TGTGCCAGCAGCCCGGACAGGGGAAGGGGAGATCAGCCCCAGCATTTT. Its translation: CASSPDRGRGDQPQHF.

The J gene is TRBJ1-6, the V gene TRBV6-5; possible D gene TRBD1, 6 bases. The CDR3 covers 15 residues. V was shortened by 5 bases and J by 7 bases, with 15 bases between the two germline ends. CDR1 MNHEY and CDR2 SVGAGI come from the germline V gene. CDR3 sequence: CASSRDRSLNSPLHF. In DNA form, the CDR3 reads TGTGCCAGCAGTCGAGACAGGTCACTCAATTCACCCCTCCACTTT.

The rearrangement uses TRBV4-3 and TRBJ2-3; the match to TRBD2 covers 13 bases. Trimming cost V 0 bases and J 5 bases; bases outside gene matches: 8. The CDR3 spans 18 residues. Germline V lookup: CDR1 LGHNA, CDR2 YSLEER. DNA for the CDR3: TGCGCCAGCAGCCAAGAAAGACTAGCGGGAGGTCGGAGAGATACGCAGTATTTT. Amino acids: CASSQERLAGGRRDTQYF.

This chain connects TRBV5-6 to TRBJ1-2, with TRBD1 as a possible D gene (5 bases). The V and J ends lost 4 bases and 4 bases respectively, with 17 bases between them. Germline V gives CDR1 SGHDT, CDR2 YYEEEE. The CDR3 covers 15 residues. CDR3 loop: CASSVRPGFGYGYTF. The CDR3, as DNA: TGTGCCAGCAGCGTCCGCCCAGGGTTTGGCTATGGCTACACCTTC.

V gene TRBV4-3 combines with J gene TRBJ2-6; D unresolved. Germline lookup yields CDR1 LGHNA and CDR2 YSLEER. The V end was cut by 4 bases, the J end by 0 bases, with 4 bases between. CDR3 size: 14 residues. The CDR3 coding sequence is TGCGCCAGCAGCCTAAGCTCTGGGGCCAACGTCCTGACTTTC. Translated, it gives CASSLSSGANVLTF.

The chain is built from TRBV7-2 and TRBJ1-3; D is ambiguous. The length of the CDR3 is 16 residues. Trimming pared 5 bases from V and 1 base from J, leaving 15 bases between. CDR1 is SGHTA and CDR2 is FQGNSA in the germline V gene. The CDR3 spells CASSPSGGGSGNTIYF. CDR3 sequence (DNA): TGTGCCAGCAGCCCCTCCGGTGGAGGATCTGGAAACACCATATATTTT.

This CDR3 is CATSVGAGMETQYF. The CDR3 DNA sequence: TGTGCCACCTCGGTGGGCGCCGGGATGGAGACCCAGTACTTC. The chain is built from TRBV19 and TRBJ2-5; TRBD2 is a possible D gene (5 bases). The V gene lost 10 bases and the J gene lost 5 bases, with 20 bases spanning the gap. CDR1 and CDR2 from the germline V gene are LNHDA and SQIVND (reference sequence). The CDR3 sequence is 14 residues long.

The V gene is TRBV3-1 (or the pseudogene TRBV3-2), the J gene TRBJ2-1; 8 bases align to TRBD2. This CDR3 spans 12 amino acids. Germline CDR1 is LGHDT and CDR2 is YNNKEL (reference sequence). V dropped 7 bases and J dropped 7; count of bases not matched to a gene: 3. DNA for the CDR3: TGTGCCAGCAACGGGGGGGAGAATGAGCAGTTCTTC. As protein: CASNGGENEQFF.

This rearrangement joins TRBV6-5 to TRBJ1-1; a weak D match, TRBD1 (6 bases). From germline, CDR1 is MNHEY and CDR2 SVGAGI. CDR3 length: 14 residues. V was cut by 6 bases and J by 1 base, with 12 bases left in between. The CDR3: CASRPRTENTEAFF. The CDR3 bases are TGTGCCAGCAGACCCAGGACAGAGAACACTGAAGCTTTCTTT.

The chain has TRBV7-2 and TRBJ2-3; TRBD2 matches 9 bases. This CDR3 has 15 residues. The ends lost 6 bases at V and 1 base at J; junction bases unmatched: 5. Germline values: CDR1 SGHTA, CDR2 FQGNSA. In DNA, the CDR3 is TGTGCCAGCAGTCTCCGACTAGCGGGCACAGATACGCAGTATTTT. Translated: CASSLRLAGTDTQYF.

As DNA, the CDR3 is TGTGCCAGCAGCTTAAAGGGAAGGGACGAAGCTTTCTTT. It yields the protein CASSLKGRDEAFF. The chain has TRBV7-3 and TRBJ1-1; maybe TRBD1 (5 bases). The germline V gene encodes CDR1 SGHTA and CDR2 FQGTGA. V lost 1 base and J 8 bases, leaving 11 bases between the germline ends. The CDR3 covers 13 residues.

The rearrangement links TRBV5-1 to TRBJ1-1; 9 bases are a match to TRBD1. Germline V gene lookup returns CDR1 SGHRS and CDR2 YFSETQ. The CDR3 extends over 15 amino acids. V lost 6 bases to trimming and J lost 1 base; unmatched junction nucleotides: 7. This chain's CDR3 is CASTPQGAGNTEAFF. In DNA form, the CDR3 reads TGCGCCAGCACCCCACAGGGGGCAGGGAACACTGAAGCTTTCTTT.

The chain employs TRBV7-2 and TRBJ1-3; D might be TRBD1 (6 bases). Germline values: CDR1 SGHTA, CDR2 FQGNSA. CDR3 length: 15 residues. Deletions cut 3 bases from V and 4 bases from J, with 13 bases between. The CDR3, as DNA: TGTGCCAGCAGCTTGGCTGTGGGGACAGGAAACACCATATATTTT. It specifies CASSLAVGTGNTIYF. Looking up the rest from reference TRBV7-2 and TRBJ1-3 gives the full variable domain: GAGVSQSPSNKVTEKGKDVELRCDPISGHTALYWYRQSLGQGLEFLIYFQGNSAPDKSGLPSDRFSAERTGGSVSTLTIQRTQQEDSAVYLCASSLAVGTGNTIYFGEGSWLTVV.

CDR3 nucleotides: TGTGCCAGCAGTTCCGGAGGACAGGGGTTAGCCAAAAACATTCAGTACTTC. Its protein product is CASSSGGQGLAKNIQYF. The chain links TRBV27 to TRBJ2-4, with TRBD1 matching over 9 bases. This CDR3 is 17 amino acids long. Germline loops: CDR1 MNHEY, CDR2 SMNVEV (reference sequence). Trimming at V came to 4 bases and at J to 0 bases, leaving 7 bases not matched to a gene.

Only a few counts were recorded for this clone. This chain uses TRBV19 with TRBJ2-7, with 7 bases that match TRBD1. CDR3 length: 13 residues. J gave up 2 bases and V 6 bases, and 4 bases lay outside the gene matches. In germline, CDR1 is LNHDA, CDR2 SQIVND (reference sequence). CDR3 DNA: TGTGCCAGTAGCCCAGGGACAGCCTACGAGCAGTACTTC. Translating gives CASSPGTAYEQYF.

This chain links TRBV28 with TRBJ1-6; TRBD1 matches at 10 bases. V lost 7 bases, J lost 6 bases, and 6 bases stayed unmatched. CDR3 length: 15 residues. Germline assignment: CDR1 MDHEN and CDR2 SYDVKM. DNA for the CDR3: TGTGCCAGCAACCCGGGACAGGGGCTTAATTCACCCCTCCACTTT. Its protein product is CASNPGQGLNSPLHF.

This sequence joins TRBV5-5 and TRBJ1-5, with D possibly TRBD1 on 5 matching bases. CDR1 and CDR2 from the germline V gene are SGHKS and YYEKEE (reference sequence). V dropped 6 bases and J dropped 6 bases, with 16 bases sitting between them. The CDR3 is 14 amino acids. CDR3: CASMAGVRGQPQHF. DNA for the CDR3: TGTGCCAGCATGGCGGGGGTAAGAGGTCAGCCCCAGCATTTT.

This chain's CDR3 is CASSRGERERETQYF. The CDR3 region has the DNA TGTGCCAGCAGCCGCGGGGAGAGGGAGCGAGAGACCCAGTACTTC. The chain has TRBV7-3 and TRBJ2-5, with D possibly being TRBD2 (6 bases). V was trimmed by 5 bases and J by 4 bases, leaving 17 bases between them. Germline CDR1 SGHTA, CDR2 FQGTGA. This CDR3 is built from 15 residues.

The chain combines TRBV30 with TRBJ2-7; perhaps D is TRBD1 or TRBD2 (6 bases each). This CDR3 region has 13 residues. The V gene's germline CDR1 is GTSNPN and CDR2 SVGIG (reference sequence). V gave up 1 base and J gave up 5 bases, with 12 bases separating them. The CDR3 DNA follows: TGTGCCTGGAGTGGAGGAGGGGGTCACGAGCAGTACTTC. Its protein is CAWSGGGGHEQYF.

The rearrangement uses TRBV7-9 and TRBJ2-4; 7 positions agree with TRBD1. Germline loops: CDR1 SEHNR, CDR2 FQNEAQ (reference sequence). The CDR3 contains 19 residues. V was pared by 4 bases and J by 1 base, with 16 bases of the junction left unmatched. The CDR3 sequence is CASSSQTGMRVGAKNIQYF. In nucleotides, the CDR3 is TGTGCCAGCAGCTCCCAGACAGGGATGAGGGTGGGGGCCAAAAACATTCAGTACTTC.

V gene TRBV6-5 combines with J gene TRBJ2-1, with 8 bases lining up with TRBD2. The CDR3 covers 15 residues. The ends lost 7 bases at V and 8 bases at J; junction bases unmatched: 13. Germline assignment: CDR1 MNHEY and CDR2 SVGAGI. CDR3 sequence reads: CASTALGGLEDEQFF. The CDR3 DNA is TGTGCCAGCACAGCCTTGGGGGGACTAGAAGATGAGCAGTTCTTC.

CDR3 protein: CATSDFTLDEQFF. DNA for the CDR3: TGTGCCACCAGTGATTTTACCCTAGATGAGCAGTTCTTC. This chain connects TRBV24-1 to TRBJ2-1; D is unresolved. CDR3 size: 13 residues. CDR1 KGHDR and CDR2 SFDVKD come from the germline V gene. The V gene lost 1 base and the J gene lost 8 bases, with 8 bases spanning the gap.

The chain combines TRBV19 with TRBJ1-1; no clear D gene. CDR3 length: 14 residues. CDR1 and CDR2 (germline): LNHDA, SQIVND (reference sequence). V was cut by 5 bases and J by 0 bases, with 10 bases left in between. The CDR3 DNA follows: TGTGCCAGTAGTGTGACGGGCTTGAACACTGAAGCTTTCTTT. Encoded protein: CASSVTGLNTEAFF.

This clone was found once. The rearrangement joins TRBV30 to TRBJ2-7; a possible D gene is TRBD1 (8 bases). CDR1 is GTSNPN, CDR2 SVGIG, per germline (reference sequence). V dropped 0 bases and J dropped 0 bases, with 21 bases sitting between them. The CDR3 is 18 amino acids. CDR3 bases: TGTGCCTGGAGTGTACAGGGGGGGGGACACTATATCTCCTACGAGCAGTACTTC. It specifies CAWSVQGGGHYISYEQYF.

The chain has TRBV28 and TRBJ2-2, with TRBD1 identical over 11 bases. V lost 2 bases to trimming and J lost 6 bases; unmatched junction nucleotides: 2. Germline V gene data show CDR1 as MDHEN and CDR2 as SYDVKM. The CDR3 has 15 residues. The CDR3 region is CASSLGTGGPGELFF. CDR3 DNA: TGTGCCAGCAGTTTAGGGACAGGGGGTCCCGGGGAGCTGTTTTTT.

The chain recombines TRBV28 with TRBJ1-5; maybe TRBD1 (6 bases). Germline CDR1 is MDHEN and CDR2 is SYDVKM. This CDR3 contains 12 residues. Between the trimmed V and J ends, which lost 9 bases and 3 bases, there was a span of 9 bases. CDR3 residues: CASRQANQPQHF. Written as DNA, the CDR3 is TGTGCCAGTAGACAGGCCAATCAGCCCCAGCATTTT.

The gene calls are TRBV15 and TRBJ2-3; 13 bases match TRBD2. Trimming took 9 bases from V and 2 from J; bases not matched to a gene: 8. The CDR3 covers 16 residues. The germline V gene encodes CDR1 LNHNV and CDR2 YYDKDF (reference sequence). CDR3 DNA sequence: TGTGCCACGGGGGTTGGACTAGCGGGGGACACAGATACGCAGTATTTT. Translated: CATGVGLAGDTDTQYF.

This rearrangement joins TRBV28 to TRBJ1-1, with a weak D call TRBD1 (5 bases). This CDR3 has 15 amino acids. Trimming stripped 2 bases from V and 7 bases from J, with 17 bases between. Germline V lookup: CDR1 MDHEN, CDR2 SYDVKM. The CDR3 sequence is CASSLKGSGTSEAFF. The CDR3 DNA reads TGTGCCAGCAGTTTAAAGGGATCCGGGACGAGTGAAGCTTTCTTT.

The chain combines TRBV29-1 with TRBJ1-2, with D hard to call. Germline V gene lookup returns CDR1 SQVTM and CDR2 ANQGSEA. V was cut by 4 bases and J by 5 bases, with 23 bases left in between. The CDR3 length is 16 residues. DNA of the CDR3: TGCAGCGTTGGGGTGCCCCTCGCCCTGGCCCTATATGGCTACACCTTC. Residues: CSVGVPLALALYGYTF.

The CDR3 coding sequence is TGTGCCAGTAGTCTCTTGACAGGGGGAAACTATGGCTACACCTTC. Amino acids: CASSLLTGGNYGYTF. This rearrangement joins TRBV19 to TRBJ1-2; TRBD1 agrees at 9 bases. Looked up from germline, CDR1 is LNHDA and CDR2 is SQIVND (reference sequence). Trimming removed 5 bases from V and 2 bases from J; junction bases left unmatched: 6. CDR3 length: 15 amino acids.

The J gene is TRBJ1-6, the V gene TRBV5-1; 9 bases are a match to TRBD1. Unmatched junction bases numbered 5, after V lost 4 bases and J lost 6 bases. The length of the CDR3 is 15 residues. The germline CDR1 and CDR2 sequences are SGHRS and YFSETQ. The CDR3 nucleotides are TGCGCCAGCAGCCCCGGGGGACAGGGTAATTCACCCCTCCACTTT. This encodes CASSPGGQGNSPLHF.